Below, 8 T cell receptor beta chains from the same sample are listed, as sequenced in a study of OX40 agonist ivuxolimab in advanced cancers. Clones were sequenced by immunoSEQ multiplex PCR, and TCRdb holds only the in-frame ones, with some missing. In the table there are tens of thousands of clones, approximately 90% of which are singletons. This specimen was CD4+ or CD8+ T cells sorted from blood, taken in a trial of the OX40 agonist ivuxolimab. Receptors originate from an adult with an advanced solid tumor such as melanoma, head and neck, liver or kidney cancer.

This chain joins TRBV9 and TRBJ2-3, with TRBD2 identical over 12 bases. Germline CDR1 reads SGDLS; CDR2 reads YYNGEE. The V and J ends lost 3 bases and 3 bases, in that order; junction bases with no gene match: 5. The CDR3 runs to 16 residues. The CDR3 DNA is TGTGCCAGCAGCGCGGGACTAGCGGGTGGTACAGATACGCAGTATTTT. The encoded protein is CASSAGLAGGTDTQYF.

This clone was seen just once. The rearrangement uses TRBV7-2 and TRBJ2-3; possible D gene TRBD2, 6 bases. The CDR3 has 15 residues. V dropped 3 bases and J dropped 2 bases, with 12 bases sitting between them. The V gene's germline CDR1 is SGHTA and CDR2 FQGNSA. Written as DNA, the CDR3 is TGTGCCAGCAGCTTTAGTAGCGGACCCACAGATACGCAGTATTTT. It specifies CASSFSSGPTDTQYF.

V and J are TRBV18 and TRBJ1-1; D remains unclear. The length of the CDR3 is 14 residues. V was trimmed by 4 bases and J by 2 bases, leaving 11 bases between them. Germline CDR1 reads KGHSH; CDR2 reads LQKENI. CDR3 DNA sequence: TGTGCCAGCTCACTCGGACGCACCAACACTGAAGCTTTCTTT. Translation: CASSLGRTNTEAFF.

The J gene is TRBJ2-7, the V gene TRBV5-4; the D is unclear. V dropped 5 bases and J dropped 3 bases, with 9 bases sitting between them. The CDR3 runs to 12 residues. The germline V gene encodes CDR1 SGHNT and CDR2 YYREEE (reference sequence). CDR3: CASSMYGYEQYF. As DNA, the CDR3 is TGTGCCAGCAGTATGTACGGCTACGAGCAGTACTTC.

The rearrangement links TRBV5-1 to TRBJ1-5; perhaps TRBD1 as D (5 bases). The CDR3 runs 15 residues. The V gene's germline CDR1 is SGHRS and CDR2 YFSETQ. Trimming took 1 base from V and 7 from J, leaving 15 bases between them. CDR3 residues: CASSLSGAGGQPQHF. The CDR3 DNA reads TGCGCCAGCAGCTTGTCCGGGGCAGGTGGACAGCCCCAGCATTTT.

The V call is TRBV10-3, the J call TRBJ1-1, with D possibly being TRBD1 (5 bases). The CDR3 sequence is 15 residues long. V shed 8 bases and J shed 0 bases, with 16 bases lying between them. Germline assignment: CDR1 ENHRY and CDR2 SYGVKD. The DNA of the CDR3 is TGTGCCATCCAAGCCGGGGGTGACATGAACACTGAAGCTTTCTTT. As protein: CAIQAGGDMNTEAFF.

About this clone: Mismatch with germline at one junction end may stem from a read error. The chain joins TRBV27 to TRBJ2-7, with 8 bases fitting TRBD1. Germline V gives CDR1 MNHEY, CDR2 SMNVEV (reference sequence). The CDR3 contains 13 residues. The CDR3 nucleotides are TGTGCCAGCAGCCGGGACAGGAACTACGAGCAGTGCTTC. Protein product: CASSRDRNYEQCF.

V gene TRBV7-8 combines with J gene TRBJ2-1, with 13 bases identical to TRBD2. The CDR3 consists of 17 residues. Germline CDR1 reads SGHVS; CDR2 reads FQNEAQ. V was pared by 1 base and J by 5 bases, with 5 bases of the junction left unmatched. CDR3 in amino acids: CASSLVYGLAGDNEQFF. CDR3 in DNA: TGTGCCAGCAGCTTAGTATATGGACTAGCGGGGGACAATGAGCAGTTCTTC.